This T cell receptor beta chain was identified in a study of T cell repertoires in cytomegalovirus infection. Note on this clonotype: Its antigen is undetermined.

One entry per CDR3 protein, called by TCRdb with MiXCR from the reads. This table holds around 310,000 distinct CDR3 sequences, roughly a sixth found once. Study-level points and caveats: Pooled public TCR beta family frequency picked out CMV carriers with the relevant HLA.

The CDR3 has 14 residues. The germline V and J ends were trimmed by 1 base and 4 bases, with 11 bases remaining between them. Germline V gene data show CDR1 as MGHRA and CDR2 as YSYEKL. The specimen was PBMCs. This chain connects TRBV4-1 to TRBJ2-7; the D gene could be TRBD1 or TRBD2 (5 bases each). The sequence was obtained from a human donor in good health (CMV status not recorded). Some clones in this sample may be carry-over from other donors' samples. CDR3 nucleotide sequence: TGCGCCAGCAGCCAAGCCGGGGCTGGATACGAGCAGTACTTC. This encodes CASSQAGAGYEQYF.